The clone carrying this TCR beta chain is deemed medium-sized (0.01 to 0.1%). The antigen is not known. The data are from a study of cytotoxic CD8 clonotypes in ibrutinib-treated CLL. Regarding the study as a whole: Before falling back toward baseline at progression, clonality had risen at the time of ibrutinib response.

V dropped 6 bases and J dropped 4; count of bases not matched to a gene: 9. Germline V lookup: CDR1 KGHSH, CDR2 LQKENI. CDR3 length: 15 residues. Here immunoSEQ multiplex PCR was the method, and the copy in TCRdb shows in-frame clones only, minus some. The repertoire holds fewer than 50,000 clones, 45% to 55% seen once, with roughly 33% in the top ten. The chain carries TRBV18 and TRBJ1-2, with TRBD1 matching over 9 bases. The sequencing here drew on PBMCs, taken after 12 months of ibrutinib treatment. This receptor was taken from a human donor with chronic lymphocytic leukemia. The CDR3 DNA sequence: TGTGCCAGCTCCCCCCGGACAGGGGACTTCTATGGCTACACCTTC. Translated, it gives CASSPRTGDFYGYTF.